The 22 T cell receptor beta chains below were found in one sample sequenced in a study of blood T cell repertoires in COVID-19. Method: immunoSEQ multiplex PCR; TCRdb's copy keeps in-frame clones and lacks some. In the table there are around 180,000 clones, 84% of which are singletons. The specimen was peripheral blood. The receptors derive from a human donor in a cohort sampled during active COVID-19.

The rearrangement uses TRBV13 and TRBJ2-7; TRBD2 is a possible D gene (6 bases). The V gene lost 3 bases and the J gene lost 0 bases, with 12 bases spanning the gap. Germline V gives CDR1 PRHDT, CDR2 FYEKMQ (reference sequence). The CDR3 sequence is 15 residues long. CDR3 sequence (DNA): TGTGCCAGCAGCTTTCGGGGGACCCGCTCCTACGAGCAGTACTTC. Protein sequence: CASSFRGTRSYEQYF.

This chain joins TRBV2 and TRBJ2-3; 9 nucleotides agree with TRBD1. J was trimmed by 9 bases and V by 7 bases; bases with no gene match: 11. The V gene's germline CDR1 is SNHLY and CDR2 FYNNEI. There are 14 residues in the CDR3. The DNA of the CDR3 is TGTGCCAGCAACAGGGGGCGTCGGACGGAAACGCAGTATTTT. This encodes CASNRGRRTETQYF.

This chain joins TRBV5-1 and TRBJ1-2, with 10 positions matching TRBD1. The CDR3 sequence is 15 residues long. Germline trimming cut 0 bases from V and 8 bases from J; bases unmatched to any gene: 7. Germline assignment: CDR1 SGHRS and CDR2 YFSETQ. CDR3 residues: CASSLGQGASDGYTF. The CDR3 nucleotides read TGCGCCAGCAGCTTGGGACAGGGGGCTTCGGACGGCTACACCTTC.

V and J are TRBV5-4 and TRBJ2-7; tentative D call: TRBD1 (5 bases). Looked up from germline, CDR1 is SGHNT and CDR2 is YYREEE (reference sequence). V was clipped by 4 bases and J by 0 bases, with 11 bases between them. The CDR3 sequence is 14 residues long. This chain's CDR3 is CASSQKQGSYEQYF. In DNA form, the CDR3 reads TGTGCCAGCAGCCAAAAGCAGGGCTCCTACGAGCAGTACTTC.

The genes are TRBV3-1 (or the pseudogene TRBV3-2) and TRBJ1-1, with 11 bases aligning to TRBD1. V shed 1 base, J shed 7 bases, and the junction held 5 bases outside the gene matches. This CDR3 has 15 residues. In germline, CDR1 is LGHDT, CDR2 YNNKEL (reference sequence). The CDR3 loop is CASSQATGTGGEAFF. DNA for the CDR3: TGTGCCAGCAGCCAAGCTACCGGGACAGGGGGTGAAGCTTTCTTT.

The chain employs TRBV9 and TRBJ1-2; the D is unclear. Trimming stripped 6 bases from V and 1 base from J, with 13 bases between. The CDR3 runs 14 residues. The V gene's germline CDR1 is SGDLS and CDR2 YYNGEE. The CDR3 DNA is TGTGCCAGCACCACCGGACGGGATAACTATGGCTACACCTTC. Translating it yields CASTTGRDNYGYTF.

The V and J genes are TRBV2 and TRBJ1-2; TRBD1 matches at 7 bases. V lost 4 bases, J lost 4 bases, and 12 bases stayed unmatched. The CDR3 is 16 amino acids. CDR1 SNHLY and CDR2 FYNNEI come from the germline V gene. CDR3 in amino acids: CASSGAGGPRRYGYTF. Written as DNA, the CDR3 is TGTGCCAGCAGTGGGGCAGGGGGTCCCCGACGCTATGGCTACACCTTC.

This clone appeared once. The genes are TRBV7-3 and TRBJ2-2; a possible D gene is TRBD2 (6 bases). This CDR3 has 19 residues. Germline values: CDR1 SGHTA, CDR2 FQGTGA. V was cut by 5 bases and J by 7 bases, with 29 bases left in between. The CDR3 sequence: CASSPSGQVSPRTDGELFF. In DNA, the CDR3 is TGTGCCAGCAGCCCAAGCGGGCAGGTTAGCCCCCGAACGGACGGGGAGCTGTTTTTT.

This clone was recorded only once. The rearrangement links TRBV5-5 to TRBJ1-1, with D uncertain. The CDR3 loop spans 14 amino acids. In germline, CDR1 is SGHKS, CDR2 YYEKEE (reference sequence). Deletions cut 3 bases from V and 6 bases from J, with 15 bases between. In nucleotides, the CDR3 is TGTGCCAGCAGCTGGTACGAGGGTTTAGCTGAAGCTTTCTTT. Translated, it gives CASSWYEGLAEAFF.

Here the CDR3 reads CASSIAGQSYEQYF. Here the CDR3 DNA reads TGTGCCAGTAGTATAGCGGGACAGTCCTACGAGCAGTACTTC. V is TRBV19 and J is TRBJ2-7; 7 bases fit TRBD1. V dropped 1 base and J dropped 1; count of bases not matched to a gene: 1. There are 14 residues in the CDR3. The V gene's germline CDR1 is LNHDA and CDR2 SQIVND (reference sequence).

The CDR3 spells CASLTGQAYYGYTF. The CDR3 bases are TGTGCCAGCTTAACCGGACAGGCATACTATGGCTACACCTTC. The chain links TRBV2 to TRBJ1-2; 7 bases match TRBD1. CDR1 SNHLY and CDR2 FYNNEI come from the germline V gene. The CDR3 is 14 residues long. With 8 bases clipped from V and 3 bases from J, the junction kept 9 bases outside the gene matches.

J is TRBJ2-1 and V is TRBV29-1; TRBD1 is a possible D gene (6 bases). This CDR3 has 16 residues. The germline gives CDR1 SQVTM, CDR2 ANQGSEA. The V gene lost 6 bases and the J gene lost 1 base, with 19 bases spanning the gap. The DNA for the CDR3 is TGCAGCGTCGAGGGGGTCCAGGGTATTTCCTACAATGAGCAGTTCTTC. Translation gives CSVEGVQGISYNEQFF.

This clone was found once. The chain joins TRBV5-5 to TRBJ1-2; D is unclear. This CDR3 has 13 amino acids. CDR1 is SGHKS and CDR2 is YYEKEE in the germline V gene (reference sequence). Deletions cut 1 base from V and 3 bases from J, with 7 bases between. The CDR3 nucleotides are TGTGCCAGCAGCTTGTTGCGGGACTATGGCTACACCTTC. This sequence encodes CASSLLRDYGYTF.

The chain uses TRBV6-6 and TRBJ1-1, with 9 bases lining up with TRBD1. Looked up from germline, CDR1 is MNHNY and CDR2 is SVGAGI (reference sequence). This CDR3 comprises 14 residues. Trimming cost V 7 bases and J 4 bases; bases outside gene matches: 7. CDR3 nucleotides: TGTGCCAGCACCCGACAGGGGGGAAGCACTGAAGCTTTCTTT. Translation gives CASTRQGGSTEAFF.

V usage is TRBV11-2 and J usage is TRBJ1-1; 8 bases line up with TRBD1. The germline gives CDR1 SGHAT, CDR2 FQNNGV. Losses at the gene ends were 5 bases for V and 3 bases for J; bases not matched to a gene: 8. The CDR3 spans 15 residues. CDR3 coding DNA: TGTGCCAGCAGCCCGAAGACAGGGGATTACACTGAAGCTTTCTTT. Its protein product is CASSPKTGDYTEAFF.

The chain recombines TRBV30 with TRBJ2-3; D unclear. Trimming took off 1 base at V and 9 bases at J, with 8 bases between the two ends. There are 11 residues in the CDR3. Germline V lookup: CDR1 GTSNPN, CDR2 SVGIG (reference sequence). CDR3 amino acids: CAWSDVETQYF. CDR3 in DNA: TGTGCCTGGAGTGACGTAGAGACGCAGTATTTT.

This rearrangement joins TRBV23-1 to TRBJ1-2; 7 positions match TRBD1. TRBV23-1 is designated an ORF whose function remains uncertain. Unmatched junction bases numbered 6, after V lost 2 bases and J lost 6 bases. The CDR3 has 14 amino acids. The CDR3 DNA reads TGCGCCAGCAGTCAACTTGACAGGGACGATGGCTACACCTTC. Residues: CASSQLDRDDGYTF.

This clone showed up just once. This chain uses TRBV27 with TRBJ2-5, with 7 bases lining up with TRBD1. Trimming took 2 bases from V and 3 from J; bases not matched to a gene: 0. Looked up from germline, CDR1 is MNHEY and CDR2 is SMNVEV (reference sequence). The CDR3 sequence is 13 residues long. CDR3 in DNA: TGTGCCAGCAGTTTAGACAGGGAAGAGACCCAGTACTTC. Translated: CASSLDREETQYF.

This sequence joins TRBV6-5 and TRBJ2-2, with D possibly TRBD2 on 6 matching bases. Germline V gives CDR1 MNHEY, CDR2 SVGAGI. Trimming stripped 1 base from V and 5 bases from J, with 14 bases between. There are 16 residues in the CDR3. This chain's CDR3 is CASSYYRLARTGELFF. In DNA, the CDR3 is TGTGCCAGCAGTTACTATAGGCTAGCGAGGACCGGGGAGCTGTTTTTT.

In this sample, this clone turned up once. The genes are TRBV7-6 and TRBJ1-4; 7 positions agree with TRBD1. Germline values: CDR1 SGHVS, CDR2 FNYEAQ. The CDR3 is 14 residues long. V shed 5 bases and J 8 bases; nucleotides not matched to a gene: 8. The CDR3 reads CASSPRTGDEKLFF. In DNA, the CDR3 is TGTGCCAGCAGCCCCCGGACAGGAGACGAAAAACTGTTTTTT.

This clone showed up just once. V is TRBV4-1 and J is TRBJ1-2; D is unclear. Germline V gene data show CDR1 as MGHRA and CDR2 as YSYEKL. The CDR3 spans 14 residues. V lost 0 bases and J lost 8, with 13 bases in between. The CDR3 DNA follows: TGCGCCAGCAGCCAAGAATTAGCCCCCTGGGGCTACACCTTC. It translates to CASSQELAPWGYTF.

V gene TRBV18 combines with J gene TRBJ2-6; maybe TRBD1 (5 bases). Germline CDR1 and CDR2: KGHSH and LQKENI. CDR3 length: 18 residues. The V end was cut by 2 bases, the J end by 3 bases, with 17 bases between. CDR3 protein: CASSPSAGLEGGANVLTF. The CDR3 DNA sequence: TGTGCCAGCTCACCAAGCGCAGGGTTAGAAGGTGGGGCCAACGTCCTGACTTTC. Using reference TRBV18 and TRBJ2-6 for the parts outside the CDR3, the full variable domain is NAGVMQNPRHLVRRRGQEARLRCSPMKGHSHVYWYRQLPEEGLKFMVYLQKENIIDESGMPKERFSAEFPKEGPSILRIQQVVRGDSAAYFCASSPSAGLEGGANVLTFGAGSRLTVL.